The T cell receptor (beta chain) described here comes from a study of human T cells and chemical hapten exposure. Library preparation tagged each individual cDNA molecule with a unique molecular identifier. One entry per CDR3 protein results from TCRdb running MiXCR on the reads. The repertoire holds approximately 5,000 distinct CDR3 sequences, less than 65% seen once, with about 4.1% in the top ten. Only a few counts were recorded for this clonotype. Treatment specified: therapeutic diphenylcyclopropenone sensitization with weekly scalp DPC. Trimming cost V 5 bases and J 4 bases, with 20 bases left between them. The CDR3 runs 16 residues. Germline CDR1 reads SGHTA; CDR2 reads FQGNSA.

Specimen: whole blood, collected before DPC sensitization or 2, 6, or about 24 weeks after (not recorded which). This receptor was taken from an adult with alopecia areata. Some clones in this sample may be carry-over from other donors' samples. This table probably holds off-target reads from a library built for another chain. The chain links TRBV7-2 to TRBJ2-5; tentative D call: TRBD1 (7 bases). The chain's CDR3 is CASSQKGRGQTETQYF. CDR3 sequence (DNA): TGTGCCAGCAGCCAAAAAGGGCGGGGACAGACAGAGACCCAGTACTTC. Based on the CDR3 plus reference TRBV7-2 and TRBJ2-5, the full variable domain is GAGVSQSPSNKVTEKGKDVELRCDPISGHTALYWYRQSLGQGLEFLIYFQGNSAPDKSGLPSDRFSAERTGGSVSTLTIQRTQQEDSAVYLCASSQKGRGQTETQYFGPGTRLLVL.